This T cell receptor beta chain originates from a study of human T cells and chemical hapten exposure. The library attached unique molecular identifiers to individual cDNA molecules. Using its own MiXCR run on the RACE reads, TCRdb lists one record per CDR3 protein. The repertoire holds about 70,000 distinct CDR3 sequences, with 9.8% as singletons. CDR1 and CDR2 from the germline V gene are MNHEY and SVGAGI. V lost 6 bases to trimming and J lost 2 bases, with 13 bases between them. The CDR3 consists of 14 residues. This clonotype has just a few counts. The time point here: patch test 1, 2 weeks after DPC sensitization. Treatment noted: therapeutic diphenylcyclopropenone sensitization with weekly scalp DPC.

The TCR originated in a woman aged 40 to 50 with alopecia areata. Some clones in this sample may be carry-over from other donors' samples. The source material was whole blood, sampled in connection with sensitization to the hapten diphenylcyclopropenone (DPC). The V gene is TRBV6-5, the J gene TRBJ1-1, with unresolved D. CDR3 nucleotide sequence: TGTGCCAGCAGGCCTCCTAAACATAACACTGAAGCTTTCTTT. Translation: CASRPPKHNTEAFF.